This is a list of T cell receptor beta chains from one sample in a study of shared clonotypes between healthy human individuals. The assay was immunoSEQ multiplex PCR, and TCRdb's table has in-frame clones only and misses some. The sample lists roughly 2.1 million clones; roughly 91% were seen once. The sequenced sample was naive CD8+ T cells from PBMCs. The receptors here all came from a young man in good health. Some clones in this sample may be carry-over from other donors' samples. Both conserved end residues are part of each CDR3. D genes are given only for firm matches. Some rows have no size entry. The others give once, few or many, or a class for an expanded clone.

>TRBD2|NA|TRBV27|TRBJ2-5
TGTGCCAGCAGTTACTCAGCGGGAGCGAGTGAGACCCAGTACTTC
CASSYSAGASETQYF
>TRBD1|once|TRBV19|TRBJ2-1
TGTGCCAGCCTGGGACAGGGGGCTAGGAATGAGCAGTTCTTC
CASLGQGARNEQFF
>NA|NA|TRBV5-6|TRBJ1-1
TGTGCCAGCAGCCCTTTATATCTTCGGGGGAACGACACTGAAGCTTTCTTT
CASSPLYLRGNDTEAFF
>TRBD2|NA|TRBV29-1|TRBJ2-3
TGCAGCGTTGAAGGGGCTAGCGGGATCGTTGCCCCTTCGGATACGCAGTATTTT
CSVEGASGIVAPSDTQYF
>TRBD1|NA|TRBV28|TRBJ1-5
TGTGCCAGCAGTAACAGGGGGGGAACGTCGACCCAGCATTTT
CASSNRGGTSTQHF
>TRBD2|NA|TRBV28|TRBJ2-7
TGTGCCAGCAGTTTATGGGGTAGCGGGGGAAACTACGAGCAGTACTTC
CASSLWGSGGNYEQYF
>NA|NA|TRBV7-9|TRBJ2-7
TGTGCCAGCAGCTTAGGACAGCCCCCCCACGAGCAGTACTTC
CASSLGQPPHEQYF
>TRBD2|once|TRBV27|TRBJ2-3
TGTGCCAGCAGAATACTAGCGGGAGGGCTGGATACGCAGTATTTT
CASRILAGGLDTQYF
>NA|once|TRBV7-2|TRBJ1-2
TGTGCCAGCAGCTCAAACCCGGGACCCTTGGAAGACTATGGCTACACCTTC
CASSSNPGPLEDYGYTF
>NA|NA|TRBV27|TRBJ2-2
TGTGCCAGCAGTGAGAGCGGCGGGGAGCTGTTTTTT
CASSESGGELFF
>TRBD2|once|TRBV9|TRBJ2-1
TGTGCCAGCAGCAACCCAGTGGTGGGAGGGCCGTACAATGAGCAGTTCTTC
CASSNPVVGGPYNEQFF
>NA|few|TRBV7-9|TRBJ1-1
TGTGCCAGCAGCTTGGTTAACAGGGAGGAAGCTTTCTTT
CASSLVNREEAFF
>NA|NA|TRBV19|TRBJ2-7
TGTGCCAGTAGTCCCGGGACCTACGAGCAGTACTTC
CASSPGTYEQYF
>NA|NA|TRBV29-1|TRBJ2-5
TGCAGCGTTCCAAACCCCGGGAGCGTCTTAGGCGAGACCCAGTACTTC
CSVPNPGSVLGETQYF
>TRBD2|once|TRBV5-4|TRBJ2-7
TGTGCCAGCAGCTTGGTCCCTAGCGGCTCCTACGAGCAGTACTTC
CASSLVPSGSYEQYF
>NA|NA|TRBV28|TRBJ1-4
TGTGCCAGCAGTCTCTACGGACGGGAAGAAAAACTGTTTTTT
CASSLYGREEKLFF
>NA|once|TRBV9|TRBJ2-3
TGTGCCAGCAGCGTAGCTACCCCGGCAGATACGCAGTATTTT
CASSVATPADTQYF
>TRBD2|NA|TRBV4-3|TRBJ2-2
TGCGCCAGCAGCCCGGGGACTATGAGCGGGGAGCTGTTTTTT
CASSPGTMSGELFF
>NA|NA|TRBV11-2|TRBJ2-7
TGTGCCAGCAGGGCCAATCAAGGGACCTACGAGCAGTACTTC
CASRANQGTYEQYF
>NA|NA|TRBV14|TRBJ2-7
TGTGCCAGCAGCCCCAGGGCGGGCTCTCGCCACGAGCAGTACTTC
CASSPRAGSRHEQYF
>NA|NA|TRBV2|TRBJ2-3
TGTGCCAGCTATCTTTCGGAGGGAGCGAGAACCGCGGCAGATACGCAGTATTTT
CASYLSEGARTAADTQYF
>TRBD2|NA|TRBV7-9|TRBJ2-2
TGTGCCAGCAGCTTAGCTTCGGCGGGAGGGCCCGGGACCGGGGAGCTGTTTTTT
CASSLASAGGPGTGELFF
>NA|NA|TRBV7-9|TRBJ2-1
TGTGCCAGCAGCTTCCCTAGCGTCAGAGGGGGTGATGAGCAGTTCTTC
CASSFPSVRGGDEQFF
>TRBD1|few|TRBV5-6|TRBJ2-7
TGTGCCAGCAGCTGGGACAGGGGGTACGAGCAGTACTTC
CASSWDRGYEQYF
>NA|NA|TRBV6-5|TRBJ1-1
TGTGCCAGCAGTTCTCGTCCTACTGAAGCTTTCTTT
CASSSRPTEAFF
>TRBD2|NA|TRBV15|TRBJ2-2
TGTGCCACCAGCAGAGATCAGACTAGCGGGAGTATCGGGGAGCTGTTTTTT
CATSRDQTSGSIGELFF
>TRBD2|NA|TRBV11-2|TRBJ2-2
TGTGCCAGCAGCTTTGGGGGACTAGCGGGATCCCTGAACACCGGGGAGCTGTTTTTT
CASSFGGLAGSLNTGELFF
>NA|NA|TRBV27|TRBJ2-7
TGTGCCAGCAGTTTAAGGCAGATACCTAACGAGCAGTACTTC
CASSLRQIPNEQYF
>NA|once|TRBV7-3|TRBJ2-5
TGTGCCAGCAGCTTACGTGGGAGCGTCATGGAGACCCAGTACTTC
CASSLRGSVMETQYF
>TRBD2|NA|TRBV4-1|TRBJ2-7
TGCGCCAGCAGCCCGCAATACGGGGGGGACTACGAGCAGTACTTC
CASSPQYGGDYEQYF
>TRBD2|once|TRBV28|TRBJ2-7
TGTGCCAGCAGGGTTACTAGCGGGACGTCCTACGAGCAGTACTTC
CASRVTSGTSYEQYF
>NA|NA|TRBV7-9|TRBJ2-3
TGTGCCAGCAGCCCTACCGGGACAGATACGCAGTATTTT
CASSPTGTDTQYF
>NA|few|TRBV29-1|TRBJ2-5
TGCAGCGTGTACGGGTTGGGAGACCAAGAGACCCAGTACTTC
CSVYGLGDQETQYF
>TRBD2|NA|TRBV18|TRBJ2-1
TGTGCCAGCTCACCTTCTAGCGGGAGGGCCGGGGGTGAGCAGTTCTTC
CASSPSSGRAGGEQFF
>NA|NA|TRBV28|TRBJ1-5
TGTGCCAGCAGCCGGCCGGCCCGGGAGCCCCAGCATTTT
CASSRPAREPQHF
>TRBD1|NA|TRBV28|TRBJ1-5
TGTGCCAGCAGTTTAGGACAGGGGGTACAGCCCCAGCATTTT
CASSLGQGVQPQHF
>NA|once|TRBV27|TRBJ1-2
TGTGCCAGCAGGCGAGGGACGTGGGAAGGGTATGGCTACACCTTC
CASRRGTWEGYGYTF
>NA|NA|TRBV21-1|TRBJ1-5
TGTGCCAGCAGCAAAGCACCGGGGCACAATCAGCCCCAGCATTTT
CASSKAPGHNQPQHF
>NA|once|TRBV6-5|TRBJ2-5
TGTGCCAGCAGTTACTCAGTGGGGGGAGAGACCCAGTACTTC
CASSYSVGGETQYF
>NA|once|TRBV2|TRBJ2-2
TGTGCCAGCGTGATGGGGACTTCGAACACCGGGGAGCTGTTTTTT
CASVMGTSNTGELFF
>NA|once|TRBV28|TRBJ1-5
TGTGCCAGCAGTCCAATCACGGCAGACGATAGCAATCAGCCCCAGCATTTT
CASSPITADDSNQPQHF
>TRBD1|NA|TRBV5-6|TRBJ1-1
TGTGCCAGCAGCCCCTGGGACAGGGGGAACACTGAAGCTTTCTTT
CASSPWDRGNTEAFF
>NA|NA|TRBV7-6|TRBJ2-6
TGTGCCAGCAGCTTAGGGACCAGCGCCGGGGCCAACGTCCTGACTTTC
CASSLGTSAGANVLTF
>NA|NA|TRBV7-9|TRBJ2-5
TGTGCCAGCAGCTTTGATTGGAGGCAAGAGACCCAGTACTTC
CASSFDWRQETQYF
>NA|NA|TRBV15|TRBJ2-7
TGTGCCACCAGCAGGCCGGGGACCGCGTCGGAGCAGTACTTC
CATSRPGTASEQYF
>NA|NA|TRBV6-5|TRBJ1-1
TGTGCCAGCAGTTACTCACGGACAGCTAACACTGAAGCTTTCTTT
CASSYSRTANTEAFF
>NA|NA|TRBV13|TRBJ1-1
TGTGCCAGCAGCTTAGTTGGGGGGCGCACTGAAGCTTTCTTT
CASSLVGGRTEAFF
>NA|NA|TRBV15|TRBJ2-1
TGTGCCACCAGCACCAAGGGGGGTGAAAATGAGCAGTTCTTC
CATSTKGGENEQFF
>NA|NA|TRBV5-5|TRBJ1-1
TGTGCCAGCAGCTTGTCACCCGTGATCATAAATTCGAACACTGAAGCTTTCTTT
CASSLSPVIINSNTEAFF
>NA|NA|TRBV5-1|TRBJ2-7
TGCGCCAGCAGCCCGCTTGGTCAGGGGGGGTCCTACGAGCAGTACTTC
CASSPLGQGGSYEQYF
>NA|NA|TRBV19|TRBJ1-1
TGTGCCACTACGGACCGAACAGGGAGCCCTGAAGCTTTCTTT
CATTDRTGSPEAFF
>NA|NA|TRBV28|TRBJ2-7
TGTGCCAGCAGTTCCCGGACTGGAGGCTCCTACGAGCAGTACTTC
CASSSRTGGSYEQYF